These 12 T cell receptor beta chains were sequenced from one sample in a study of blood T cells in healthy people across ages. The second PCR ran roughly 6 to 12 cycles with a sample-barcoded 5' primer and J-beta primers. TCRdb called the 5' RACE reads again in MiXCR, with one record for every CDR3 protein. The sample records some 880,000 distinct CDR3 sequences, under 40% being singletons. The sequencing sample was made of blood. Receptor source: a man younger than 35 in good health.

CDR3 sequence: CASSVGSTSSTDTQYF. The CDR3 nucleotides read TGTGCCAGCAGCGTAGGAAGTACTTCTAGCACAGATACGCAGTATTTT. V usage is TRBV9 and J usage is TRBJ2-3, with unresolved D. Germline CDR1 reads SGDLS; CDR2 reads YYNGEE. V lost 0 bases and J lost 0, with 11 bases in between. The CDR3 has 16 amino acids.

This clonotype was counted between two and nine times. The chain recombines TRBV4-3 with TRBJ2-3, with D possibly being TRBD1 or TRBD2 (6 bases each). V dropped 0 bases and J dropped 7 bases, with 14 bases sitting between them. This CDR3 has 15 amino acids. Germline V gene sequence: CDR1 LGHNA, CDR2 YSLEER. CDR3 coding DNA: TGCGCCAGCAGCCAAGACCTGAGGGGGGTGTATACGCAGTATTTT. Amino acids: CASSQDLRGVYTQYF.

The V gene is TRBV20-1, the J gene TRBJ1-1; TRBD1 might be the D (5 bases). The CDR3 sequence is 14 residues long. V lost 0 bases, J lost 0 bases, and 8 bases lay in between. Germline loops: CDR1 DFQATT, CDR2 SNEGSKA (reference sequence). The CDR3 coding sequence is TGCAGTGCTAGAGAGTCAGGGTTGAACACTGAAGCTTTCTTT. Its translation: CSARESGLNTEAFF.

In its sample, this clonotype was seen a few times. The CDR3 DNA is TGCAGTGCTACACAGGGGCATGAAGTTGAACAGCCCCAGCATTTT. Translating it yields CSATQGHEVEQPQHF. This chain connects TRBV20-1 to TRBJ1-5, with TRBD1 matching over 7 bases. Trimming cost V 4 bases and J 7 bases; bases outside gene matches: 13. The V gene's germline CDR1 is DFQATT and CDR2 SNEGSKA (reference sequence). CDR3 size: 15 residues.

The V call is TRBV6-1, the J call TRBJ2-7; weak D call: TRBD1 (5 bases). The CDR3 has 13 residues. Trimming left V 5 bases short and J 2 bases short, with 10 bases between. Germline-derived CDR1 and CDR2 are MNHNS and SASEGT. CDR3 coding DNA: TGTGCCAGCAGTATCAGGGCACCCTACGAGCAGTACTTC. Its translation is CASSIRAPYEQYF.

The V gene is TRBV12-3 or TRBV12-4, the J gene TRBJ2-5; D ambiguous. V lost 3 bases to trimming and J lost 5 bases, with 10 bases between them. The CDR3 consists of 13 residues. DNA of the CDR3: TGTGCCAGCAGTTTCTACGTCCATGAGACCCAGTACTTC. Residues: CASSFYVHETQYF.

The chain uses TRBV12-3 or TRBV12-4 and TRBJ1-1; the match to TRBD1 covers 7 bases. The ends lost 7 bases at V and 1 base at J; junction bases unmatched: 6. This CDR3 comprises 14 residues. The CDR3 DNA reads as TGTGCCAGCACCCCGACAGGGACGAACACTGAAGCTTTCTTT. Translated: CASTPTGTNTEAFF.

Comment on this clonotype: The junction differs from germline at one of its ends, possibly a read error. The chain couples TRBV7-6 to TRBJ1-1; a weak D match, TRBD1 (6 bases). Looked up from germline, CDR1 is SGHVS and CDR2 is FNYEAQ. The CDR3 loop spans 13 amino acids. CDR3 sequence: CAGSQGSAAVAFF. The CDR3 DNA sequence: TGTGCCGGCAGCCAGGGGTCTGCTGCCGTGGCTTTCTTT.

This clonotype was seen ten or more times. The CDR3 reads CSASDRSDYQPQHF. For the CDR3, the DNA is TGCAGTGCTAGTGACAGGTCAGACTATCAGCCCCAGCATTTT. This chain links TRBV20-1 with TRBJ1-5; possibly TRBD1 for D (6 bases). This CDR3 spans 14 amino acids. The V end was cut by 3 bases, the J end by 5 bases, with 14 bases between. CDR1 is DFQATT and CDR2 is SNEGSKA in the germline V gene (reference sequence).

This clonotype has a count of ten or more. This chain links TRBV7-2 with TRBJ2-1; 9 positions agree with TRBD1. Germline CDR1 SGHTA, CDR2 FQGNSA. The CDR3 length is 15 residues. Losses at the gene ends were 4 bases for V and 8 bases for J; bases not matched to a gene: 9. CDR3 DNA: TGTGCCAGCAGCTCCTCCGGGACAGGGACCGATGAGCAGTTCTTC. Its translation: CASSSSGTGTDEQFF. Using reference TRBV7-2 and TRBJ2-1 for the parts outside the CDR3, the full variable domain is GAGVSQSPSNKVTEKGKDVELRCDPISGHTALYWYRQSLGQGLEFLIYFQGNSAPDKSGLPSDRFSAERTGGSVSTLTIQRTQQEDSAVYLCASSSSGTGTDEQFFGPGTRLTVL.

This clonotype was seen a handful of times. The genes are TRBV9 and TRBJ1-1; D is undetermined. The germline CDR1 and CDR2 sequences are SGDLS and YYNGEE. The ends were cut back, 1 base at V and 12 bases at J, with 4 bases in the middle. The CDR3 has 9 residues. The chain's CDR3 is CASSVPPFF. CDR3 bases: TGTGCCAGCAGCGTACCTCCTTTCTTT.

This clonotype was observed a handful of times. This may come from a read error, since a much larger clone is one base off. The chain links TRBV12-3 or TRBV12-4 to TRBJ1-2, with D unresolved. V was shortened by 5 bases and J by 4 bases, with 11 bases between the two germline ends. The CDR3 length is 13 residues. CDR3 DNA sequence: TGTGCCAGCAGTGTGGCCGGCCCCTATGGCTACACCTTC. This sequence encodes CASSVAGPYGYTF.